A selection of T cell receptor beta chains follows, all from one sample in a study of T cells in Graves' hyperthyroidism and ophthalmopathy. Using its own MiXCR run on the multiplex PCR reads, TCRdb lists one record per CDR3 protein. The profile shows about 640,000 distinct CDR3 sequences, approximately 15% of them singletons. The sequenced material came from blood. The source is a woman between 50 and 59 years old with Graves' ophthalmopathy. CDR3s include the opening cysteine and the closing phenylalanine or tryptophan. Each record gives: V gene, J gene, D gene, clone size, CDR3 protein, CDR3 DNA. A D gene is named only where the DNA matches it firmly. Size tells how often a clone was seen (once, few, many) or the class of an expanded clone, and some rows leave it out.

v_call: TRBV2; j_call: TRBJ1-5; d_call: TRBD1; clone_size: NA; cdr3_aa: CASRGTGSQPQHF; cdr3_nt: TGTGCCAGCAGGGGGACAGGGAGTCAGCCCCAGCATTTT
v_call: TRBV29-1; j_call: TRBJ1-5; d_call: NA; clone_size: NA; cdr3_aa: CSVEVPDSNQPQHF; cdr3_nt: TGCAGCGTTGAAGTTCCGGACTCGAATCAGCCCCAGCATTTT
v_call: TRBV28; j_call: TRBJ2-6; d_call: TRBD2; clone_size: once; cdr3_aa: CASRTGGSSGANVLTF; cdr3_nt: TGTGCTAGCAGGACGGGGGGTAGCTCTGGGGCCAACGTCCTGACTTTC
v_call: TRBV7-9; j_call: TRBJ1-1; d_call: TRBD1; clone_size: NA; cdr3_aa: CASSLAGGTGNTEAFF; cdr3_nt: TGTGCCAGCAGCCTCGCAGGGGGAACCGGGAACACTGAAGCTTTCTTT
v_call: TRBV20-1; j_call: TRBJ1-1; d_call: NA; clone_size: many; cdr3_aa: CSAIGQGDTEAFF; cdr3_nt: TGCAGTGCAATTGGACAAGGCGACACTGAAGCTTTCTTT
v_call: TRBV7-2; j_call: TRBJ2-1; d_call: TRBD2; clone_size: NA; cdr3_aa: CASSPLAGLAFNEQFF; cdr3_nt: TGTGCCAGCAGCCCCTTGGCGGGACTAGCTTTCAATGAGCAGTTCTTC
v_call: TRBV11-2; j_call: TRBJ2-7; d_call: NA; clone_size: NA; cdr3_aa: CASSLDSRKNEQYF; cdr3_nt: TGTGCCAGCAGCTTAGACAGTAGAAAGAACGAGCAGTACTTC
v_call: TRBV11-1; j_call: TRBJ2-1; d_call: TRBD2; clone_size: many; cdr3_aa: CASSLAYGLAGGPHGSFF; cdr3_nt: TGTGCCAGCAGCTTAGCTTACGGACTAGCGGGAGGACCACACGGGTCGTTCTTC
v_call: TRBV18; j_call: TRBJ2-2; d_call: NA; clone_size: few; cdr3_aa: CASSPSASFTGELFF; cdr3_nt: TGTGCCAGCTCACCATCGGCCTCGTTCACCGGGGAGCTGTTTTTT
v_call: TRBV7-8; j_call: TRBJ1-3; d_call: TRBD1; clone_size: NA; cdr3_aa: CASSSDRHQGNTIYF; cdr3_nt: TGTGCCAGCAGCTCGGACAGGCATCAAGGAAACACCATATATTTT
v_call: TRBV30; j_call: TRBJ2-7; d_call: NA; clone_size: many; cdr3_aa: CAWERQDFYEQYF; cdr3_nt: TGTGCCTGGGAAAGACAGGACTTCTACGAGCAGTACTTC
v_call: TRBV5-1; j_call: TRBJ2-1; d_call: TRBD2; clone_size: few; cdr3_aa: CASSPARTSGREDNEQFF; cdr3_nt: TGCGCCAGCAGCCCGGCAAGGACTAGCGGGAGAGAGGACAATGAGCAGTTCTTC
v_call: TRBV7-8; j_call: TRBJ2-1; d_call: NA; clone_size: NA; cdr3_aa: CASSRTRERYNEQFF; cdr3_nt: TGTGCCAGCAGCCGAACCCGGGAGAGATACAATGAGCAGTTCTTC
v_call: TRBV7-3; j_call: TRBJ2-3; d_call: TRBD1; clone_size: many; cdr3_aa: CASSVSRDLRGDTQYF; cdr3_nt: TGTGCCAGCAGCGTCTCCCGGGACCTCAGGGGGGATACGCAGTATTTT
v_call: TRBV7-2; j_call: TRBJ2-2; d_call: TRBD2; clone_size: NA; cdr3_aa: CASSLVGTSGGELFF; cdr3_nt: TGTGCCAGCAGCTTAGTCGGAACTAGCGGCGGGGAGCTGTTTTTT
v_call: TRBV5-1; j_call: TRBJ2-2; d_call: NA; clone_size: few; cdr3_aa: CASSRDGFTGELFF; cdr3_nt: TGCGCCAGCAGCAGGGACGGATTCACCGGGGAGCTGTTTTTT
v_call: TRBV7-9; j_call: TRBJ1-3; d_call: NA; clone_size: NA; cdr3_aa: CASSQSSWSGNTIYF; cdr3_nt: TGTGCCAGCAGCCAGTCCAGTTGGTCTGGAAACACCATATATTTT
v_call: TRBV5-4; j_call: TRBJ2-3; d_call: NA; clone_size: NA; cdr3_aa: CAGSLPTDTQYF; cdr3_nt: TGTGCCGGCAGCTTGCCTACGGATACGCAGTATTTT
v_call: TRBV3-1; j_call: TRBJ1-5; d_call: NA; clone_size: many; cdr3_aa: CASSQDGGMGNQPQHF; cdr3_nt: TGTGCCAGCAGCCAAGATGGGGGGATGGGGAATCAGCCCCAGCATTTT
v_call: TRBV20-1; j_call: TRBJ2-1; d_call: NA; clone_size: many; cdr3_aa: CSASPPGLDNEQFF; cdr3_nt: TGCAGTGCTAGCCCCCCCGGTTTAGACAATGAGCAGTTCTTC
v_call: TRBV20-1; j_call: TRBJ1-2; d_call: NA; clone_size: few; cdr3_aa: CSASGPGNYGYTF; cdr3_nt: TGCAGTGCCTCTGGTCCTGGCAACTATGGCTACACCTTC
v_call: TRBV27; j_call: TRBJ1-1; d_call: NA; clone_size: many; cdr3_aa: CASSFLTNTEAFF; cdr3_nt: TGTGCCAGCAGTTTCTTGACCAACACTGAAGCTTTCTTT
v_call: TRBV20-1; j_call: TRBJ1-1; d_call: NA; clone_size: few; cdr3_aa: CSARDRATGNTEAFF; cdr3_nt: TGCAGTGCTAGAGATAGGGCGACGGGGAACACTGAAGCTTTCTTT
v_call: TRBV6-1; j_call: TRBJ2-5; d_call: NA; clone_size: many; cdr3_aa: CASRPLVRAPETQYF; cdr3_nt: TGTGCCAGCAGACCTCTCGTCCGGGCCCCAGAGACCCAGTACTTC
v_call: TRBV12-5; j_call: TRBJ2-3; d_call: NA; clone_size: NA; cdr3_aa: CASGPTRGVGADTQYF; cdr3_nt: TGTGCTAGTGGACCGACCAGGGGAGTCGGCGCAGATACGCAGTATTTT
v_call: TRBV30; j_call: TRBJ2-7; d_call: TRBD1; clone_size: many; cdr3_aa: CAWGGLGQGNREQYF; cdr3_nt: TGTGCCTGGGGGGGGTTGGGACAGGGGAATCGCGAGCAGTACTTC
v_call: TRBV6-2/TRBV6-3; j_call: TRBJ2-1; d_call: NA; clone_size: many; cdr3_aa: CASRPGTPIYNEQFF; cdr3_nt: TGTGCCAGCAGACCCGGGACACCGATTTACAATGAGCAGTTCTTC
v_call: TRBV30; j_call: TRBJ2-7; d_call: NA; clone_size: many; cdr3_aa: CAWSSWRLDSLPEQYF; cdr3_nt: TGTGCCTGGAGTTCTTGGAGGTTGGACAGTCTCCCCGAGCAGTACTTC
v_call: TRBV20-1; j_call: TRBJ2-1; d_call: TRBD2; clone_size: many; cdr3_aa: CSARPSLSGTSDYNEQFF; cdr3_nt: TGCAGTGCTAGACCATCCTTATCCGGGACTAGCGACTACAATGAGCAGTTCTTC
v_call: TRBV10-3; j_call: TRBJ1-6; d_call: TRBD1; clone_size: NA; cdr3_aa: CAISESVFGTGQSPLHF; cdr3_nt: TGTGCCATCAGTGAGTCGGTTTTCGGGACAGGGCAATCACCCCTCCACTTT
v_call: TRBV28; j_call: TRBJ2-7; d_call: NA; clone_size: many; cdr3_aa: CASTLGGRAYEQYF; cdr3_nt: TGTGCCAGCACCCTGGGGGGTCGGGCCTACGAGCAGTACTTC
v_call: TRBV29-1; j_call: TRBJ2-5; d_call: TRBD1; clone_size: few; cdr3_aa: CSVRDRDQETQYF; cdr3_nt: TGCAGCGTCCGGGACAGGGACCAAGAGACCCAGTACTTC
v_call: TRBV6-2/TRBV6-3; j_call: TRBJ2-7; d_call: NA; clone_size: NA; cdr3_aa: CASNAEGRTYEQYF; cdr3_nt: TGTGCCAGCAATGCGGAGGGCCGAACCTACGAGCAGTACTTC
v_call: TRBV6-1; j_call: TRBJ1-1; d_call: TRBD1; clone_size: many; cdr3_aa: CASRGQIEAFF; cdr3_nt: TGTGCCAGCAGGGGACAGATCGAAGCTTTCTTT
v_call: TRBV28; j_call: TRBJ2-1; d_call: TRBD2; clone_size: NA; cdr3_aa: CASRFIAGGPLLSEQFF; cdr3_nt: TGTGCCAGCAGGTTCATAGCGGGGGGGCCACTTTTGAGTGAGCAGTTCTTC
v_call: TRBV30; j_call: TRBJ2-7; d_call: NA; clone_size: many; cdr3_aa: CAWSVGASYEQYF; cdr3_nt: TGTGCCTGGAGTGTCGGGGCCTCCTACGAGCAGTACTTC
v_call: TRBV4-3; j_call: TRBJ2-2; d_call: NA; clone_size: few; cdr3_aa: CASSQEQGGPGELFF; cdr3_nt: TGCGCCAGCAGCCAAGAACAGGGGGGGCCCGGGGAGCTGTTTTTT
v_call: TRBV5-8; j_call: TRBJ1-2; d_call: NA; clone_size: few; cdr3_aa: CASSFGQSGTPYGYTF; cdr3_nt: TGTGCCAGCAGCTTCGGGCAGTCCGGGACCCCTTATGGCTACACCTTC
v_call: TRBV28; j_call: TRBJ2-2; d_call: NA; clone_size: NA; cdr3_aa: CASSRADSPFTGELFF; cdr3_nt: TGTGCCAGCAGTCGGGCGGACAGCCCTTTTACCGGGGAGCTGTTTTTT
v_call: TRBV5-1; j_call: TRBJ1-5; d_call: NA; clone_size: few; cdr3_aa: CASSLDGVGVNQPQHF; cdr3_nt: TGCGCCAGCAGCTTGGATGGGGTGGGGGTAAATCAGCCCCAGCATTTT
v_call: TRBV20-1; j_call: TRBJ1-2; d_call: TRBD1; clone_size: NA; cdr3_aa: CSVQQGVEGYTF; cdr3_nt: TGCAGTGTCCAACAGGGGGTGGAGGGCTACACCTTC
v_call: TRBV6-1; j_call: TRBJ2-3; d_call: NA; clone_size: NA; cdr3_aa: CASSREPWGGDTQYF; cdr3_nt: TGTGCCAGCAGCCGGGAACCATGGGGAGGCGATACGCAGTATTTT
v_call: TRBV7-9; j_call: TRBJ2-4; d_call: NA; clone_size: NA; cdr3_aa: CASSLGGLGVAKNIQYF; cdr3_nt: TGTGCCAGCAGCTTAGGCGGTTTAGGGGTAGCCAAAAACATTCAGTACTTC
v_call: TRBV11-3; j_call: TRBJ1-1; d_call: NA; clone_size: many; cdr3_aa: CASSLGFPTASEAFF; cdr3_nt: TGTGCCAGCAGCTTAGGATTTCCGACAGCATCTGAAGCTTTCTTT
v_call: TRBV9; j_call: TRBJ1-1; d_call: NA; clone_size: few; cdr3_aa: CASSVGGRGTEAFF; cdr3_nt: TGTGCCAGCAGCGTAGGGGGGCGCGGTACTGAAGCTTTCTTT
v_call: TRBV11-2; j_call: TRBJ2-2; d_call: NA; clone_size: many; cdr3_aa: CASSLEIRTSGELFF; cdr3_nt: TGTGCCAGCAGCTTAGAGATCAGAACCTCGGGGGAGCTGTTTTTT
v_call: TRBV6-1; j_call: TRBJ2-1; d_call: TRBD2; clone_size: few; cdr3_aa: CASSRREGGWNEQFF; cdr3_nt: TGTGCCAGCAGTAGGCGGGAGGGTGGGTGGAATGAGCAGTTCTTC